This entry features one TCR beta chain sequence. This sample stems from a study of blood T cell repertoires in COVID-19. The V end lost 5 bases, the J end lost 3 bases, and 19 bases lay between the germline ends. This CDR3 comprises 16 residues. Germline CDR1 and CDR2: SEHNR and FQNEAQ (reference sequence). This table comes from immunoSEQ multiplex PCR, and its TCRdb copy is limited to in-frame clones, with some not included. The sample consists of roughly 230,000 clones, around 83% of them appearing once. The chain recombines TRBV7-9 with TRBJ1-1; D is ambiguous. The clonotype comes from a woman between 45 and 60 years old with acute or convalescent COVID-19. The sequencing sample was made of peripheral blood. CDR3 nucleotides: TGTGCCAGCAGCGAATCTGTCTCCTGGCGGGACACTGAAGCTTTCTTT. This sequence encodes CASSESVSWRDTEAFF.